This entry describes one TCR beta chain. Unmatched junction bases numbered 11, after V lost 4 bases and J lost 7 bases. The germline V gene has CDR1 SGDLS and CDR2 YYNGEE. The CDR3 loop spans 15 amino acids. The assay was immunoSEQ multiplex PCR, and TCRdb's table has in-frame clones only and misses some. The data hold around 130,000 clones, with 70% to 90% observed a single time. The data originate from a study of radiotherapy plus CTLA-4 blockade in lung cancer. This clonotype was obtained from a human donor with non-small cell lung cancer that progressed on radiotherapy plus ipilimumab. The source was peripheral blood, collected from a patient treated with radiotherapy plus ipilimumab. V usage is TRBV9 and J usage is TRBJ2-1; 7 bases are shared with TRBD2. The CDR3 region is CASSKSGKGSNEQFF. CDR3 nucleotides: TGTGCCAGCAGCAAGAGCGGGAAGGGGTCGAATGAGCAGTTCTTC.